The 32 T cell receptor beta chains below all came from one sample that was sequenced in a study of blood T cell repertoires in COVID-19. Produced via immunoSEQ multiplex PCR; TCRdb's table is partial and in-frame only. The table shows some 200,000 clones, with approximately 83% occurring only once. The sequenced material came from PBMCs or T cells enriched from blood (not recorded which). These receptors all stem from a woman between 40 and 50 years old with acute COVID-19.

V usage is TRBV5-1 and J usage is TRBJ2-1, with 9 positions matching TRBD1. The CDR3 covers 17 residues. V shed 1 base, J shed 5 bases, and the junction held 10 bases outside the gene matches. Germline lookup yields CDR1 SGHRS and CDR2 YFSETQ. CDR3 amino acids: CASSLPRGQGNHNEQFF. The CDR3 bases are TGCGCCAGCAGCTTGCCCAGGGGACAGGGTAACCACAATGAGCAGTTCTTC.

The rearrangement links TRBV5-1 to TRBJ2-1, with 12 nucleotides matching TRBD2. CDR3 length: 17 amino acids. CDR1 is SGHRS and CDR2 is YFSETQ in the germline V gene. Trimming removed 6 bases from V and 7 bases from J; junction bases left unmatched: 14. Here the CDR3 reads CASTLPRLAGEKNEQFF. Written as DNA, the CDR3 is TGCGCCAGCACTCTTCCGAGACTAGCGGGGGAGAAGAATGAGCAGTTCTTC.

The rearrangement uses TRBV27 and TRBJ2-3; D is possibly TRBD2 (7 bases). The CDR3 contains 18 residues. The V gene lost 0 bases and the J gene lost 2 bases, with 18 bases spanning the gap. CDR1 MNHEY and CDR2 SMNVEV come from the germline V gene (reference sequence). This CDR3 reads CASSLSARGGLFTDTQYF. The CDR3 region has the DNA TGTGCCAGCAGTTTATCAGCGAGGGGGGGGCTTTTCACAGATACGCAGTATTTT.

This chain links TRBV2 with TRBJ1-2; 8 positions agree with TRBD1. This CDR3 has 16 amino acids. The germline V gene encodes CDR1 SNHLY and CDR2 FYNNEI. The J segment lost 1 base and the V segment lost 10 bases, leaving 14 bases of the junction unmatched. CDR3 sequence reads: CATIGDRTGRNYGYTF. CDR3 in DNA: TGTGCCACCATAGGGGATCGGACAGGGCGTAACTATGGCTACACCTTC.

This clone was counted a few times. V gene TRBV7-3 combines with J gene TRBJ2-1; D uncertain. The CDR3 extends over 13 amino acids. From germline, CDR1 is SGHTA and CDR2 FQGTGA. V was clipped by 2 bases and J by 5 bases, with 7 bases between them. CDR3: CASSLSVNNEQFF. DNA of the CDR3: TGTGCCAGCAGCTTATCGGTCAACAATGAGCAGTTCTTC.

The V gene is TRBV7-8, the J gene TRBJ2-5; 7 nucleotides line up with TRBD2. This CDR3 has 14 residues. Germline V gene data show CDR1 as SGHVS and CDR2 as FQNEAQ. V shed 7 bases and J 5 bases; nucleotides not matched to a gene: 10. DNA for the CDR3: TGTGCCAGCACGTTAGCGGGCGGGGCTGAGACCCAGTACTTC. Encoded protein: CASTLAGGAETQYF.

This chain connects TRBV3-1 (or the pseudogene TRBV3-2) to TRBJ1-2; possible D gene TRBD1, 6 bases. Trimming left V 0 bases short and J 7 bases short, with 15 bases between. The CDR3 loop spans 15 amino acids. Germline lookup yields CDR1 LGHDT and CDR2 YNNKEL (reference sequence). This CDR3 reads CASSQDLTGGGGYTF. The CDR3 DNA reads TGTGCCAGCAGCCAAGATTTGACAGGCGGCGGTGGCTACACCTTC.

The chain couples TRBV10-3 to TRBJ2-7; D is possibly TRBD2 (6 bases). Per the germline V gene, CDR1 is ENHRY and CDR2 is SYGVKD. Trimming shortened V by 6 bases and J by 3 bases, and 12 bases separated the two germline ends. The CDR3 has 13 residues. CDR3 protein: CAIRAEGFYEQYF. CDR3 bases: TGTGCCATCAGAGCGGAGGGGTTCTACGAGCAGTACTTC.

The rearrangement joins TRBV7-9 to TRBJ2-7; no definite D call. The V end was cut by 1 base, the J end by 5 bases, with 12 bases between. Germline lookup yields CDR1 SEHNR and CDR2 FQNEAQ (reference sequence). The CDR3 totals 14 residues. DNA of the CDR3: TGTGCCAGCAGCTTAGGAGAGCCCAACGACGAGCAGTACTTC. It is translated as CASSLGEPNDEQYF.

The J gene is TRBJ1-2, the V gene TRBV30, with D perhaps matching TRBD1 (5 bases). Trimming cost V 2 bases and J 3 bases, with 10 bases left between them. This CDR3 contains 13 residues. CDR1 and CDR2 (germline): GTSNPN, SVGIG (reference sequence). DNA for the CDR3: TGTGCCTGGAGTCGCCAGGGTGACTATGGCTACACCTTC. The encoded protein is CAWSRQGDYGYTF.

This sequence joins TRBV27 and TRBJ2-5; D may be TRBD1 (6 bases). The germline gives CDR1 MNHEY, CDR2 SMNVEV (reference sequence). This CDR3 has 15 amino acids. V dropped 5 bases and J dropped 5 bases, with 18 bases sitting between them. The CDR3 DNA is TGTGCCAGCAGTGCTAGTCCCCAGGGGCGGGAGACCCAGTACTTC. This codes for CASSASPQGRETQYF.

The chain recombines TRBV30 with TRBJ2-4; 8 nucleotides agree with TRBD2. In germline, CDR1 is GTSNPN, CDR2 SVGIG (reference sequence). V dropped 4 bases and J dropped 0; count of bases not matched to a gene: 8. The CDR3 is 16 amino acids. The CDR3 sequence is CAWKGSGGLAKNIQYF. CDR3 nucleotides: TGTGCCTGGAAAGGGAGCGGGGGCCTAGCCAAAAACATTCAGTACTTC. Filled out from reference TRBV30 and TRBJ2-4, the complete variable domain reads SQTIHQWPATLVQPVGSPLSLECTVEGTSNPNLYWYRQAAGRGLQLLFYSVGIGQISSEVPQNLSASRPQDRQFILSSKKLLLSDSGFYLCAWKGSGGLAKNIQYFGAGTRLSVL.

This chain joins TRBV6-2 or TRBV6-3 and TRBJ2-2, with a possible D match to TRBD2 (6 bases). Germline assignment: CDR1 MNHEY and CDR2 SVGEGT. V was cut by 4 bases and J by 4 bases, with 10 bases left in between. The CDR3 loop spans 14 amino acids. The CDR3: CASSSDYPTGELFF. CDR3 in DNA: TGTGCCAGCAGTTCGGACTATCCCACCGGGGAGCTGTTTTTT.

DNA for the CDR3: TGTGCCATCAGTGAGTCTTCCAGGGGGTCGGAAGCTTTCTTT. This codes for CAISESSRGSEAFF. The V and J genes are TRBV10-3 and TRBJ1-1; 7 positions agree with TRBD1. The germline CDR1 and CDR2 sequences are ENHRY and SYGVKD. This CDR3 spans 14 amino acids. V shed 0 bases and J 8 bases; nucleotides not matched to a gene: 6.

The V call is TRBV30, the J call TRBJ2-3; 13 bases are a match to TRBD2. Germline V gene sequence: CDR1 GTSNPN, CDR2 SVGIG (reference sequence). This CDR3 contains 16 residues. V lost 7 bases and J lost 2; bases outside the gene matches: 9. The CDR3: CAFAPGLAGNTDTQYF. DNA of the CDR3: TGTGCCTTTGCCCCGGGACTAGCGGGAAACACAGATACGCAGTATTTT.

The chain carries TRBV9 and TRBJ1-1; maybe TRBD1 (5 bases). Germline V gene data show CDR1 as SGDLS and CDR2 as YYNGEE. CDR3 length: 13 amino acids. Trimming took 0 bases from V and 4 from J, leaving 7 bases between them. CDR3 nucleotides: TGTGCCAGCAGCGTAGGGAGGGGCACTGAAGCTTTCTTT. It is translated as CASSVGRGTEAFF.

The gene calls are TRBV5-1 and TRBJ2-1, with a tentative D call TRBD2 (6 bases). CDR3 length equals 15 residues. Trimming pared 5 bases from V and 6 bases from J, leaving 18 bases between. CDR1 SGHRS and CDR2 YFSETQ come from the germline V gene. The CDR3 reads CASSVPGVLVNEQFF. CDR3 DNA sequence: TGCGCCAGCAGTGTGCCGGGAGTTTTGGTCAATGAGCAGTTCTTC.

This chain connects TRBV7-9 to TRBJ2-7, with TRBD1 as a possible D gene (5 bases). Germline V gives CDR1 SEHNR, CDR2 FQNEAQ (reference sequence). Between the trimmed V and J ends, which lost 2 bases and 6 bases, there was a span of 8 bases. The CDR3 has 12 amino acids. In nucleotides, the CDR3 is TGTGCCAGCAGCTTAAAGGGGCCCGAGCAGTACTTC. Amino acids: CASSLKGPEQYF.

The J gene is TRBJ2-3, the V gene TRBV5-1; 7 bases agree with TRBD2. The germline V gene encodes CDR1 SGHRS and CDR2 YFSETQ. Trimming at V came to 0 bases and at J to 6 bases, leaving 1 base not matched to a gene. The CDR3 extends over 13 amino acids. The CDR3 bases are TGCGCCAGCAGCTTGGAACTAGCGGATACGCAGTATTTT. Protein product: CASSLELADTQYF.

This chain connects TRBV4-1 to TRBJ2-7; D gene ambiguous. The germline V and J ends were trimmed by 0 bases and 1 base, with 7 bases remaining between them. This CDR3 contains 14 residues. CDR1 MGHRA and CDR2 YSYEKL come from the germline V gene. Here the CDR3 reads CASSQDYQSYEQYF. CDR3 nucleotide sequence: TGCGCCAGCAGCCAAGACTACCAATCCTACGAGCAGTACTTC.

The chain has TRBV12-3 or TRBV12-4 and TRBJ1-1; D gene uncertain. V was cut by 8 bases and J by 5 bases, with 12 bases left in between. The CDR3 totals 12 residues. DNA for the CDR3: TGTGCCAGCGGTAGGGCGGGGACTGAAGCTTTCTTT. This codes for CASGRAGTEAFF.

CDR3 in DNA: TGTGCCAGCAGCTTGGGCAGTACCACTGAAGCTTTCTTT. Residues: CASSLGSTTEAFF. The V call is TRBV5-5, the J call TRBJ1-1; D is unclear. The ends were cut back, 0 bases at V and 4 bases at J, with 7 bases in the middle. Germline CDR1 reads SGHKS; CDR2 reads YYEKEE (reference sequence). CDR3 length: 13 amino acids.

This clone appeared a few times. The chain links TRBV4-2 to TRBJ1-6; 7 bases are a match to TRBD1. Looked up from germline, CDR1 is LGHNA and CDR2 is YNFKEQ. V was pared by 1 base and J by 7 bases, with 4 bases of the junction left unmatched. This CDR3 comprises 15 residues. CDR3 coding DNA: TGTGCCAGCAGCCAAGCTTCAGGGGGGAATTCACCCCTCCACTTT. Amino acid sequence: CASSQASGGNSPLHF.

This clone was found a few times. The chain is built from TRBV12-3 or TRBV12-4 and TRBJ1-5; D gene unclear. The V end was cut by 8 bases, the J end by 6 bases, with 14 bases between. The CDR3 length is 13 residues. CDR3 DNA: TGTGCCAGCTCCCCCGAAGGCGGTCAGCCCCAGCATTTT. This gives the protein CASSPEGGQPQHF.

This clone appeared a single time. The chain has TRBV4-3 and TRBJ2-2; 7 nucleotides match TRBD2. This CDR3 spans 19 amino acids. Looked up from germline, CDR1 is LGHNA and CDR2 is YSLEER. V was pared by 0 bases and J by 0 bases, with 10 bases of the junction left unmatched. Here the CDR3 reads CASSQDVASGLANTGELFF. CDR3 DNA: TGCGCCAGCAGCCAAGATGTGGCTAGCGGACTCGCGAACACCGGGGAGCTGTTTTTT.

This sequence joins TRBV29-1 and TRBJ2-1; weak D call: TRBD2 (6 bases). Germline V CDR1 and CDR2: SQVTM, ANQGSEA. There are 16 residues in the CDR3. The V gene lost 7 bases and the J gene lost 8 bases, with 27 bases spanning the gap. This CDR3 is CSAEGQQKEGSYEQFF. CDR3 DNA: TGCAGCGCCGAAGGGCAGCAAAAGGAGGGGTCCTATGAGCAGTTCTTC.

This chain connects TRBV2 to TRBJ2-3, with D tentatively TRBD2 (5 bases). Trimming shortened V by 4 bases and J by 0 bases, and 11 bases separated the two germline ends. The CDR3 runs 15 residues. CDR1 and CDR2 from the germline V gene are SNHLY and FYNNEI. The CDR3 region is CASSGGASSTDTQYF. DNA for the CDR3: TGTGCCAGCAGTGGGGGAGCCTCTAGCACAGATACGCAGTATTTT.

CDR3 DNA: TGTGCCAGCAGCGTAGACTCGCGGAACACAGATACGCAGTATTTT. Its translation is CASSVDSRNTDTQYF. V gene TRBV9 combines with J gene TRBJ2-3; no firm D call. V was trimmed by 0 bases and J by 2 bases, leaving 10 bases between them. This CDR3 has 15 residues. CDR1 is SGDLS and CDR2 is YYNGEE in the germline V gene.

The chain employs TRBV7-9 and TRBJ1-6, with 9 bases fitting TRBD1. The V segment lost 8 bases and the J segment 6 bases; nucleotides outside the gene matches: 8. Germline CDR1 is SEHNR and CDR2 is FQNEAQ (reference sequence). The CDR3 runs to 15 residues. DNA for the CDR3: TGTGCCAGCGCAGCCGGGACAGGGACTAATTCACCCCTCCACTTT. Protein sequence: CASAAGTGTNSPLHF.

This clone appeared once. The rearrangement links TRBV6-5 to TRBJ2-1; 9 nucleotides align to TRBD1. Losses at the gene ends were 7 bases for V and 7 bases for J; bases not matched to a gene: 11. Germline V gene sequence: CDR1 MNHEY, CDR2 SVGAGI. The CDR3 loop spans 15 amino acids. In nucleotides, the CDR3 is TGTGCCAGCACTCCGGACAGGGGCCCTAGTAATGAGCAGTTCTTC. Translated: CASTPDRGPSNEQFF.

The chain links TRBV19 to TRBJ1-4; D might be TRBD1 (5 bases). The ends were cut back, 3 bases at V and 6 bases at J, with 17 bases in the middle. This CDR3 is built from 16 residues. Germline V lookup: CDR1 LNHDA, CDR2 SQIVND (reference sequence). In nucleotides, the CDR3 is TGTGCCAGTAGTATGGGGCAGGGAAGCGGGGATGAAAAACTGTTTTTT. This translates into CASSMGQGSGDEKLFF.

The chain couples TRBV19 to TRBJ2-1; 8 bases agree with TRBD2. The CDR3 totals 15 residues. Germline V gene sequence: CDR1 LNHDA, CDR2 SQIVND (reference sequence). With V trimmed by 7 bases and J by 1 base, 6 bases remained unmatched. CDR3 nucleotides: TGTGCCAGTACCACTAGCGGATCTTCCTACAATGAGCAGTTCTTC. Residues: CASTTSGSSYNEQFF.